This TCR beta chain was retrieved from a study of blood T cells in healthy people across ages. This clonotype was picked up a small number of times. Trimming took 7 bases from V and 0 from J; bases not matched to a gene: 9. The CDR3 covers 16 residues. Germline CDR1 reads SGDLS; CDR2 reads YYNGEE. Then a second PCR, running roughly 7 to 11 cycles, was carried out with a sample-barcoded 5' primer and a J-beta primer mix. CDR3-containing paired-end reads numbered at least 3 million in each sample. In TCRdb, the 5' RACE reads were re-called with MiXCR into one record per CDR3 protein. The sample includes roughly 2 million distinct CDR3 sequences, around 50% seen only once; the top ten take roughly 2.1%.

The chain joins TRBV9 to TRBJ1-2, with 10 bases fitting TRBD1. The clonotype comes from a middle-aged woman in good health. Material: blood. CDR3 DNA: TGTGCCAGCTCGCCGGGACAGGGGCTCGCTAACTATGGCTACACCTTC. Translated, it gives CASSPGQGLANYGYTF.